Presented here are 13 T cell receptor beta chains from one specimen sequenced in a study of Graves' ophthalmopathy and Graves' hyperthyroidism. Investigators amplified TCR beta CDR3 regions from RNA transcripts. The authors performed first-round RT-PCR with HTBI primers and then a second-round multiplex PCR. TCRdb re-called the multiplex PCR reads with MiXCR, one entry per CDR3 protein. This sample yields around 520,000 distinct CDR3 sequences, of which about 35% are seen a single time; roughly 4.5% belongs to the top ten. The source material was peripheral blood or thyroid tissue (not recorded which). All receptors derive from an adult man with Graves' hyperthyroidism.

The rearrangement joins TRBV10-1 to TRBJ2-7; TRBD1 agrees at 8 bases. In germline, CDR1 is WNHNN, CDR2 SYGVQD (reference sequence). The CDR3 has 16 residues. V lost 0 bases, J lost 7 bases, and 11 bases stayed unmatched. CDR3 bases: TGCGCCAGCAGTGAGTCGGGACAGGCGGCCTACAATGAGCAGTACTTC. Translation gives CASSESGQAAYNEQYF.

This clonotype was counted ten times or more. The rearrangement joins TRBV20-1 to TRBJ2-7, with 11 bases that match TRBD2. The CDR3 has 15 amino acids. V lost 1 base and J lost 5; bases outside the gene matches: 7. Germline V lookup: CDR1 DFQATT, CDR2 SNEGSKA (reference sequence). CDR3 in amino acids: CSARGGLAVGDEQYF. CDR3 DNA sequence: TGCAGTGCTAGAGGGGGACTAGCGGTAGGGGACGAGCAGTACTTC.

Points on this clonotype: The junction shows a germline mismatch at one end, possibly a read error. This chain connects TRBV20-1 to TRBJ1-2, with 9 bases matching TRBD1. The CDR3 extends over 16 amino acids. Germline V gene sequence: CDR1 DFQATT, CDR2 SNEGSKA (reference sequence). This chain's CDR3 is CSARDRPGQGPNGYTF. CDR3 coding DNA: TGCAGTGCCAGAGATCGTCCGGGACAGGGACCCAATGGCTACACCTTC.

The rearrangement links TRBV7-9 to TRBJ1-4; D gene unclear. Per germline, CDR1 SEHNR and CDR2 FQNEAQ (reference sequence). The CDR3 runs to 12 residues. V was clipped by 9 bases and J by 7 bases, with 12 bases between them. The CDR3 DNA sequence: TGTGCCAGTAGTATGCCTGGTGAAAAACTGTTTTTT. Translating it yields CASSMPGEKLFF. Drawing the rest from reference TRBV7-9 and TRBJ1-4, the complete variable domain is DTGVSQNPRHKITKRGQNVTFRCDPISEHNRLYWYRQTLGQGPEFLTYFQNEAQLEKSRLLSDRFSAERPKGSFSTLEIQRTEQGDSAMYLCASSMPGEKLFFGSGTQLSVL.

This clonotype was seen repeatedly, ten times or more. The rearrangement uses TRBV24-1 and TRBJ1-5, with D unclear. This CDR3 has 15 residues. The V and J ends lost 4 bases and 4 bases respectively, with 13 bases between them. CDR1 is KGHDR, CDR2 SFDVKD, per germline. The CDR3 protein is CATSDAEAGNQPQHF. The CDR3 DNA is TGTGCCACCAGTGACGCAGAGGCGGGGAATCAGCCCCAGCATTTT.

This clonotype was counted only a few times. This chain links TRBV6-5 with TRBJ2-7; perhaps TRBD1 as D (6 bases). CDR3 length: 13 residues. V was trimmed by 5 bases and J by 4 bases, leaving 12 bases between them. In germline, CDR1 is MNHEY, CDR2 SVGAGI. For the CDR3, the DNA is TGTGCCAGCAGTCAGGGGCCAAATTACGAGCAGTACTTC. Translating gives CASSQGPNYEQYF.

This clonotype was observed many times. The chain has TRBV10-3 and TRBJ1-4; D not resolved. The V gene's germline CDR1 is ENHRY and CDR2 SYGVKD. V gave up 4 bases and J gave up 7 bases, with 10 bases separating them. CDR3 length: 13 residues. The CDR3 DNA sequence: TGTGCCATCAGTGGAGAAGATGTTGAAAAACTGTTTTTT. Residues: CAISGEDVEKLFF.

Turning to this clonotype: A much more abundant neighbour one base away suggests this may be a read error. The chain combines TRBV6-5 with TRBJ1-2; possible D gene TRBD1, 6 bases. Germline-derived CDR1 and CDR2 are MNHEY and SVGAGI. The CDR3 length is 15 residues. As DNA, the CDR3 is TGTGCCGGCAGTGGGGAGGACAGAACAAACTGGGGCTACACCTTC. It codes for CAGSGEDRTNWGYTF.

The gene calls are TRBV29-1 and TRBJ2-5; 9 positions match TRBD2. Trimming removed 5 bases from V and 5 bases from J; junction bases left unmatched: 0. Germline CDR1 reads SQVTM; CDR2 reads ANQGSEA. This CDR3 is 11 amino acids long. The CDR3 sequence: CSVTSGETQYF. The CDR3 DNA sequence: TGCAGCGTTACTAGCGGGGAGACCCAGTACTTC.

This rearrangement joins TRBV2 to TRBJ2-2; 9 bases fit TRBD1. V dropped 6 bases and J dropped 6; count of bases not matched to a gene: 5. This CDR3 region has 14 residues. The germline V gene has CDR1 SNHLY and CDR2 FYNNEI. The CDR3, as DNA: TGTGCCAGCAGACAGGGGGCGCGGTCCGGGGAGCTGTTTTTT. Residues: CASRQGARSGELFF.

The CDR3 sequence is CAISARSQGQETQYF. The CDR3 nucleotides read TGTGCCATCAGTGCTAGGTCTCAGGGCCAAGAGACCCAGTACTTC. The chain combines TRBV10-3 with TRBJ2-5, with D possibly being TRBD1 (5 bases). This CDR3 has 15 residues. Trimming removed 4 bases at V and 1 base at J, with 13 bases between. Germline V gene sequence: CDR1 ENHRY, CDR2 SYGVKD.

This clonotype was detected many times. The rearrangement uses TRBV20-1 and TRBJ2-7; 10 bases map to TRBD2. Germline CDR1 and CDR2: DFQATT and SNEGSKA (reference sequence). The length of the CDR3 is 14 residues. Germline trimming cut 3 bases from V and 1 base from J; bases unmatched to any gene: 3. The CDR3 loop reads CSASPLAGSYEQYF. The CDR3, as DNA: TGCAGTGCTAGCCCACTAGCGGGGTCCTACGAGCAGTACTTC.

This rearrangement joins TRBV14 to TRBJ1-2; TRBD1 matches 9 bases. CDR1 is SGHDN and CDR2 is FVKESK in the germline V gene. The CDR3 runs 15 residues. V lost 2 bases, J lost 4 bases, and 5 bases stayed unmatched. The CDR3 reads CASSQRDREVYGYTF. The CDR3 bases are TGTGCCAGCAGCCAACGGGACAGGGAGGTCTATGGCTACACCTTC.